This TCR beta chain was found in a study of beta chain features in type 1 diabetes. Broader study findings: A PCR bias possibly favoring shorter templates would apply equally to patients and controls. cDNA-based sequencing might over-represent cells highly expressing TCR. Type 1 diabetes patients had TCRB CDR3s that were shorter (moderately but significantly so) in all four CD4+ subsets. The naive, central memory and Treg TCRB repertoires of patients appeared to be more similar to one another than those of healthy donors.

The CDR3 is 17 amino acids. Per germline, CDR1 MGHDK and CDR2 SYGVNS. The V gene end was trimmed by 3 bases and the J gene end by 4 bases; junction bases not matched to a gene: 9. This clone was detected only a few times. Antigen specificity is unknown. The sequenced template was cDNA made from the entire isolated RNA. For naive, central memory and regulatory T cell samples, reads averaged around 3.5 million. The data were produced by immunoSEQ multiplex PCR, yet TCRdb's version contains in-frame clones alone and is incomplete. The data contain approximately 170,000 clones, under 9.5% of them singletons.

Sequenced sample: central memory CD4+ T cells from blood. This chain connects TRBV25-1 to TRBJ2-1; 10 bases agree with TRBD1. This clonotype was obtained from a man younger than 35 with type 1 diabetes. The CDR3: CASSDSAGTGVYNEQFF. The CDR3 DNA reads TGTGCCAGCAGTGATTCGGCCGGGACAGGGGTATACAATGAGCAGTTCTTC.